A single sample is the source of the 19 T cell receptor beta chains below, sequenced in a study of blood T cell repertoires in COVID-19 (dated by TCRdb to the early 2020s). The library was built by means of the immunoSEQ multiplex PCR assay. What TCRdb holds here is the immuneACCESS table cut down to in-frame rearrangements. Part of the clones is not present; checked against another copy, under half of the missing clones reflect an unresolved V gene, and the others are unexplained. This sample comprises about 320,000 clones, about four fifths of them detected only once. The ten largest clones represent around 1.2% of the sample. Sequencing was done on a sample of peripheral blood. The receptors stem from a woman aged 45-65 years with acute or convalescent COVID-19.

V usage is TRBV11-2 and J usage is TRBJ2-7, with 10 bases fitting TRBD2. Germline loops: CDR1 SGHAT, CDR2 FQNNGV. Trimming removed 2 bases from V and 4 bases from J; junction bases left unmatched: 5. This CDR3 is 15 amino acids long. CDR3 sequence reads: CASSLLAGGRYEQYF. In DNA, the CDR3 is TGTGCCAGCAGCTTATTAGCGGGAGGTCGGTACGAGCAGTACTTC.

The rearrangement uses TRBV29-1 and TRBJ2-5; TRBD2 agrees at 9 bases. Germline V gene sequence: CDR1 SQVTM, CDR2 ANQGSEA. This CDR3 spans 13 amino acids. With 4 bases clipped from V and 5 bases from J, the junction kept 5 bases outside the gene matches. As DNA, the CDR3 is TGCAGCGTTGGCGGGGGGGATAGGGAGACCCAGTACTTC. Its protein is CSVGGGDRETQYF.

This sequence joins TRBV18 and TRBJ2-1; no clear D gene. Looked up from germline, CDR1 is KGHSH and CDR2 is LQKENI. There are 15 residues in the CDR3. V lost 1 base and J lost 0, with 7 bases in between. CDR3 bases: TGTGCCAGCTCACCACTGGTCAGCTCCTACAATGAGCAGTTCTTC. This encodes CASSPLVSSYNEQFF.

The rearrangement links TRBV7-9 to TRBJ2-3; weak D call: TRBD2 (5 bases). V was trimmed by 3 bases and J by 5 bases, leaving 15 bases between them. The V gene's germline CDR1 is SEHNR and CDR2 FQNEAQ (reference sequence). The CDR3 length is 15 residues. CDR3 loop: CASSLTPAGRDTQYF. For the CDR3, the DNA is TGTGCCAGCAGCTTGACCCCCGCGGGCCGAGATACGCAGTATTTT.

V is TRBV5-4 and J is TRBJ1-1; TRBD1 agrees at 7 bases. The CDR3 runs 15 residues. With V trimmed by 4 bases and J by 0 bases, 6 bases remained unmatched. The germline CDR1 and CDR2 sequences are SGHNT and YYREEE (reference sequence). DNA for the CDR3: TGTGCCAGCAGCCCAAAGGACAGGTTGAACACTGAAGCTTTCTTT. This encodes CASSPKDRLNTEAFF.

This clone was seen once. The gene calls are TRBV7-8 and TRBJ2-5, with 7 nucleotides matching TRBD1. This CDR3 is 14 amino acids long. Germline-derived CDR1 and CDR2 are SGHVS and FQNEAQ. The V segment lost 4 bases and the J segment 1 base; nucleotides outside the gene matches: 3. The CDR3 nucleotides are TGTGCCAGCAGCTCAAGGGACAGCCAAGAGACCCAGTACTTC. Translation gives CASSSRDSQETQYF.

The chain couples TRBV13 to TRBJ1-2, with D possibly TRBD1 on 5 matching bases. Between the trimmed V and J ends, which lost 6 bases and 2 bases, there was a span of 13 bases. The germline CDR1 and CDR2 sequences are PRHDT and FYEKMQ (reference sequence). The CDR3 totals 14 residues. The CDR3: CASSSTQGNYGYTF. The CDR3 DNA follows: TGTGCCAGCAGTTCCACGCAGGGCAACTATGGCTACACCTTC.

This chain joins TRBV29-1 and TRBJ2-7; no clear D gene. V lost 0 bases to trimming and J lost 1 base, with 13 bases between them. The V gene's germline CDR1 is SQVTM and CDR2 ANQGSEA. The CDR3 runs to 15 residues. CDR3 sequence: CSVEDTQSASYEQYF. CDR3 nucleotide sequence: TGCAGCGTTGAAGATACTCAAAGTGCATCCTACGAGCAGTACTTC.

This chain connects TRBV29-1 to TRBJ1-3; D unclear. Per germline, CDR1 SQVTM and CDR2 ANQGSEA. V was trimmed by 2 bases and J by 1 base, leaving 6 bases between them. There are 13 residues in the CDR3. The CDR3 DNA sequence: TGCAGCGTTGAAACGGGGTCTGGAAACACCATATATTTT. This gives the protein CSVETGSGNTIYF.

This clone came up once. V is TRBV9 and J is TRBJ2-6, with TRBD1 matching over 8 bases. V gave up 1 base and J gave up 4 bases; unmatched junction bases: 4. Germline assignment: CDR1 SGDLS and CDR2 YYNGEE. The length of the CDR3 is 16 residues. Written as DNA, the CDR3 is TGTGCCAGCAGCGTACAACAGGGGGTCGGGGCCAACGTCCTGACTTTC. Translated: CASSVQQGVGANVLTF.

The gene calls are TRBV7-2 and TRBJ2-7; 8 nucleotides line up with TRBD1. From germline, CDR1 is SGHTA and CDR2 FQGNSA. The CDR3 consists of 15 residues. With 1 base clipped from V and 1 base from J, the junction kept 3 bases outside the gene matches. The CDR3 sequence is CASSLEGTGSYEQYF. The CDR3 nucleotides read TGTGCCAGCAGCTTAGAGGGGACAGGTTCCTACGAGCAGTACTTC.

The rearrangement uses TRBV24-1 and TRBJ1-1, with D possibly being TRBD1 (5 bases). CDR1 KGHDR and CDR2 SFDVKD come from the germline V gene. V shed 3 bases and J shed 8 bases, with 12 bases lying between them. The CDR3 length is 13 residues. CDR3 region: CATSDAQGREAFF. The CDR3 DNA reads TGTGCCACCAGTGATGCGCAGGGAAGGGAAGCTTTCTTT.

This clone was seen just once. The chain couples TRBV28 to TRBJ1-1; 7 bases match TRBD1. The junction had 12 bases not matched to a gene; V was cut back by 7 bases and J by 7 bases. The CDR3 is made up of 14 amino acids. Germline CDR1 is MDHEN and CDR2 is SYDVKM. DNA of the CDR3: TGTGCCAGCATCCCCCTCAAGGGGGCTCATGAAGCTTTCTTT. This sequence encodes CASIPLKGAHEAFF.

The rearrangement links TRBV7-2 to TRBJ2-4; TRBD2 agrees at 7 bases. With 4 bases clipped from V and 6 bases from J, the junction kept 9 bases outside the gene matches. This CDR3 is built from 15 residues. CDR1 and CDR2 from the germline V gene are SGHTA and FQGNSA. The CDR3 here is CASSSADLAVNIQYF. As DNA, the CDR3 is TGTGCCAGCAGCTCCGCGGATCTAGCGGTAAACATTCAGTACTTC.

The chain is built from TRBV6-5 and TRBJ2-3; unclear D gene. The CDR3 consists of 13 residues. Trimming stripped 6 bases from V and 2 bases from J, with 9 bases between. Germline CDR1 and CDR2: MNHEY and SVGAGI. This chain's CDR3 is CASSGLYTDTQYF. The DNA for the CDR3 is TGTGCCAGCAGCGGTCTTTACACAGATACGCAGTATTTT.

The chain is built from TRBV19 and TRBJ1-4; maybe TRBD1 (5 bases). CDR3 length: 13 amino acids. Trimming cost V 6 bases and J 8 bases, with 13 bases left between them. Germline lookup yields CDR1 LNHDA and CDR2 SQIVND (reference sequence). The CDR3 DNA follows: TGTGCCAGTAGAAATGGCGGGGGGGAAAAACTGTTTTTT. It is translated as CASRNGGGEKLFF.

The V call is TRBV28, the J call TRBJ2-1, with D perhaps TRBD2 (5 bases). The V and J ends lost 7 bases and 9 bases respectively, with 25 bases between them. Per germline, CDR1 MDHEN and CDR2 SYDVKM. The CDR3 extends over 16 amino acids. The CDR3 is CASKVTGLGIWAEQFF. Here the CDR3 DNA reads TGTGCCAGCAAGGTTACGGGATTGGGGATATGGGCTGAGCAGTTCTTC.

The CDR3 coding sequence is TGTGCCAGTAGGGGGGGGTATCAGCCCCAGCATTTT. Translation gives CASRGGYQPQHF. The chain links TRBV19 to TRBJ1-5; tentative D call: TRBD1 (5 bases). The CDR3 consists of 12 residues. The V and J ends lost 6 bases and 5 bases respectively, with 8 bases between them. Looked up from germline, CDR1 is LNHDA and CDR2 is SQIVND (reference sequence).

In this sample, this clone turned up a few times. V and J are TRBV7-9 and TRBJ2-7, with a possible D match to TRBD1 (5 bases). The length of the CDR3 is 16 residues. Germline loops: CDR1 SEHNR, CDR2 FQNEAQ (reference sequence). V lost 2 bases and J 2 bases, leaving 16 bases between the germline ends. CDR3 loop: CASSLHRQGLTYEQYF. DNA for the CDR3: TGTGCCAGCAGCTTACATCGGCAGGGTCTAACCTACGAGCAGTACTTC.